These 30 T cell receptor beta chains were all obtained from the same sample, sequenced in a study of graft-versus-host responses after intestinal transplantation. Here immunoSEQ multiplex PCR was the method, and the copy in TCRdb shows in-frame clones only, minus some. This sample has some 41,000 clones, with roughly 95% found just once. What these receptors recognize is not known. The starting material was unstimulated CD8+ T cells sorted from spleen or lymph node cells, obtained before transplant. These receptors all stem from a human donor who was the organ donor for an intestinal transplant.

The chain carries TRBV19 and TRBJ2-1; D not resolved. This CDR3 region has 15 residues. V dropped 3 bases and J dropped 3 bases, with 12 bases sitting between them. Germline V CDR1 and CDR2: LNHDA, SQIVND (reference sequence). CDR3 amino acids: CASSIWARLYNEQFF. CDR3 sequence (DNA): TGTGCCAGTAGTATTTGGGCACGGCTCTACAATGAGCAGTTCTTC.

The V gene is TRBV4-3, the J gene TRBJ1-2; the D gene is possibly TRBD1 (5 bases). V dropped 0 bases and J dropped 3 bases, with 11 bases sitting between them. The length of the CDR3 is 15 residues. CDR1 is LGHNA, CDR2 YSLEER, per germline. CDR3 sequence reads: CASSQDLGTYYGYTF. DNA of the CDR3: TGCGCCAGCAGCCAAGACCTCGGGACTTACTATGGCTACACCTTC.

This clone was counted a single time. The chain joins TRBV5-1 to TRBJ2-7; 9 nucleotides match TRBD1. Per germline, CDR1 SGHRS and CDR2 YFSETQ. The CDR3 is 18 residues long. The V gene end was trimmed by 3 bases and the J gene end by 2 bases; junction bases not matched to a gene: 15. The CDR3 region has the DNA TGCGCCAGCAGCTCAGCGGGGACAGGGTTCTCCAGGCCCTACGAGCAGTACTTC. Translated: CASSSAGTGFSRPYEQYF.

The chain joins TRBV18 to TRBJ1-5, with D perhaps matching TRBD1 (6 bases). V shed 3 bases and J shed 3 bases, with 15 bases lying between them. The CDR3 totals 16 residues. From germline, CDR1 is KGHSH and CDR2 LQKENI. This CDR3 is CASSPSERGSNQPQHF. In DNA, the CDR3 is TGTGCCAGCTCACCGAGCGAAAGGGGGTCCAATCAGCCCCAGCATTTT. Full variable domain (missing parts from reference TRBV18 and TRBJ1-5): NAGVMQNPRHLVRRRGQEARLRCSPMKGHSHVYWYRQLPEEGLKFMVYLQKENIIDESGMPKERFSAEFPKEGPSILRIQQVVRGDSAAYFCASSPSERGSNQPQHFGDGTRLSIL.

V gene TRBV5-1 combines with J gene TRBJ1-4; D remains ambiguous. The V gene's germline CDR1 is SGHRS and CDR2 YFSETQ. The CDR3 consists of 14 residues. Trimming removed 2 bases at V and 4 bases at J, with 9 bases between. The CDR3, as DNA: TGCGCCAGCAGCTTTTCAGGTTTTAATGAAAAACTGTTTTTT. It encodes CASSFSGFNEKLFF.

The chain recombines TRBV6-4 with TRBJ2-6; possibly TRBD1 for D (6 bases). From germline, CDR1 is MRHNA and CDR2 SNTAGT. Trimming left V 3 bases short and J 0 bases short, with 6 bases between. The CDR3 covers 15 residues. The CDR3 spells CASSEGASGANVLTF. CDR3 DNA: TGTGCCAGCAGTGAGGGGGCCTCTGGGGCCAACGTCCTGACTTTC.

The rearrangement links TRBV5-4 to TRBJ1-2; unclear D gene. Per the germline V gene, CDR1 is SGHNT and CDR2 is YYREEE (reference sequence). V was trimmed by 3 bases and J by 5 bases, leaving 8 bases between them. The CDR3 extends over 12 amino acids. Written as DNA, the CDR3 is TGTGCCAGCAGCTCCGGCGGGTATGGCTACACCTTC. It codes for CASSSGGYGYTF.

In regard to this clone: Additional DNA sequences in this sample encode the identical CDR3. The rearrangement joins TRBV7-9 to TRBJ2-1; D not resolved. The CDR3 length is 14 residues. Germline V gene sequence: CDR1 SEHNR, CDR2 FQNEAQ (reference sequence). Trimming took 3 bases from V and 5 from J, leaving 11 bases between them. The CDR3 region is CASSLGGGDNEQFF. DNA for the CDR3: TGTGCCAGCAGCTTGGGCGGCGGCGACAATGAGCAGTTCTTC.

This chain links TRBV29-1 with TRBJ2-4; D not resolved. The CDR3 loop spans 13 amino acids. Germline loops: CDR1 SQVTM, CDR2 ANQGSEA. V gave up 5 bases and J gave up 0 bases, with 8 bases separating them. CDR3 sequence reads: CSVKLVAKNIQYF. CDR3 nucleotides: TGCAGCGTTAAACTGGTAGCCAAAAACATTCAGTACTTC.

This chain joins TRBV10-3 and TRBJ2-7, with 7 bases that match TRBD1. J gave up 3 bases and V 0 bases, and 8 bases lay outside the gene matches. CDR1 and CDR2 from the germline V gene are ENHRY and SYGVKD. The CDR3 contains 16 residues. The chain's CDR3 is CAISESIYRGYYEQYF. In DNA form, the CDR3 reads TGTGCCATCAGTGAGTCGATATACAGGGGATACTACGAGCAGTACTTC.

This clone turned up a few times. The chain is built from TRBV6-4 and TRBJ2-3, with 10 bases aligning to TRBD1. CDR3 length equals 14 residues. Germline CDR1 reads MRHNA; CDR2 reads SNTAGT. V lost 2 bases and J lost 4; bases outside the gene matches: 0. As DNA, the CDR3 is TGTGCCAGCAGTGACGGACAGGGGGCAGATACGCAGTATTTT. It encodes CASSDGQGADTQYF.

The V and J genes are TRBV19 and TRBJ2-3; TRBD1 matches 7 bases. After removal of 4 bases from V and 2 bases from J, the junction contained 12 bases not matched to a gene. The CDR3 consists of 17 residues. CDR1 and CDR2 (germline): LNHDA, SQIVND (reference sequence). The CDR3 coding sequence is TGTGCCAGTAGTAGAAAAACGACAGGGATTCCCACAGATACGCAGTATTTT. It specifies CASSRKTTGIPTDTQYF.

The chain employs TRBV29-1 and TRBJ2-5; D perhaps matches TRBD2 (5 bases). Trimming left V 4 bases short and J 7 bases short, with 19 bases between. The CDR3 extends over 14 amino acids. CDR1 SQVTM and CDR2 ANQGSEA come from the germline V gene. CDR3 sequence: CSVVWASGEWTQYF. The CDR3, as DNA: TGCAGCGTTGTATGGGCCAGCGGAGAGTGGACCCAGTACTTC.

The rearrangement uses TRBV5-1 and TRBJ2-3; D unresolved. CDR1 and CDR2 (germline): SGHRS, YFSETQ. This CDR3 is 15 amino acids long. Trimming removed 0 bases from V and 0 bases from J, with 8 bases in between. Written as DNA, the CDR3 is TGCGCCAGCAGCTTGGTTATTATAAGCACAGATACGCAGTATTTT. As protein: CASSLVIISTDTQYF.

Here the CDR3 reads CASSPNKNTEAFF. CDR3 in DNA: TGTGCCAGCAGCCCCAACAAGAACACTGAAGCTTTCTTT. The chain combines TRBV6-6 with TRBJ1-1; D is unresolved. The CDR3 is made up of 13 amino acids. Germline CDR1 reads MNHNY; CDR2 reads SVGAGI (reference sequence). With 6 bases removed from V and 1 base from J, the gap between germline ends came to 9 bases.

This clone was counted a single time. V usage is TRBV9 and J usage is TRBJ2-3; tentatively, D is TRBD1 (6 bases). The germline V gene has CDR1 SGDLS and CDR2 YYNGEE. Trimming removed 4 bases from V and 2 bases from J, with 20 bases in between. This CDR3 spans 17 amino acids. In DNA, the CDR3 is TGTGCCAGCAGCCTCAACTCAAAGGGGGAATCCACAGATACGCAGTATTTT. This translates into CASSLNSKGESTDTQYF.

The chain recombines TRBV4-3 with TRBJ1-1; D gene ambiguous. Germline V CDR1 and CDR2: LGHNA, YSLEER. The CDR3 length is 15 residues. Between the trimmed V and J ends, which lost 0 bases and 0 bases, there was a span of 8 bases. The CDR3 protein is CASSQDVRLNTEAFF. Here the CDR3 DNA reads TGCGCCAGCAGCCAAGATGTACGGTTGAACACTGAAGCTTTCTTT.

Only one count was recorded for this clone. The V call is TRBV6-5, the J call TRBJ1-1; tentatively, D is TRBD1 (5 bases). CDR1 is MNHEY and CDR2 is SVGAGI in the germline V gene. The CDR3 loop spans 15 amino acids. V lost 0 bases, J lost 5 bases, and 13 bases lay in between. This CDR3 reads CASSYSMSRATEAFF. The CDR3 region has the DNA TGTGCCAGCAGTTACTCTATGTCCAGGGCAACTGAAGCTTTCTTT.

The J gene is TRBJ2-7, the V gene TRBV7-8; D could derive from TRBD1 or TRBD2 (5 bases each). V lost 1 base, J lost 0 bases, and 7 bases lay in between. The CDR3 runs 14 residues. CDR1 is SGHVS and CDR2 is FQNEAQ in the germline V gene. The CDR3 DNA reads as TGTGCCAGCAGCTTAGGGGGGTTCTCCTACGAGCAGTACTTC. It codes for CASSLGGFSYEQYF.

The table lists this clone with a few counts. The chain combines TRBV7-9 with TRBJ1-1, with 7 bases aligning to TRBD1. The trim removed 0 bases at V and 8 bases at J, leaving 3 bases unmatched. CDR3 size: 13 residues. Germline V lookup: CDR1 SEHNR, CDR2 FQNEAQ (reference sequence). CDR3 sequence reads: CASSLAPDREAFF. The CDR3 DNA sequence: TGTGCCAGCAGCTTAGCGCCGGACAGGGAAGCTTTCTTT.

The chain recombines TRBV4-1 with TRBJ2-7, with D hard to call. Trimming stripped 6 bases from V and 4 bases from J, with 19 bases between. The CDR3 spans 15 residues. The germline V gene has CDR1 MGHRA and CDR2 YSYEKL. The CDR3 here is CASSLWRVAEYEQYF. The CDR3 DNA sequence: TGCGCCAGCAGTCTTTGGCGAGTGGCAGAATACGAGCAGTACTTC.

V gene TRBV6-6 combines with J gene TRBJ2-7; D is possibly TRBD1 or TRBD2 (5 bases each). The CDR3 loop spans 14 amino acids. The germline CDR1 and CDR2 sequences are MNHNY and SVGAGI (reference sequence). V lost 4 bases to trimming and J lost 2 bases, with 12 bases between them. The CDR3 nucleotides read TGTGCCAGCAGTTCTTGGGACGCCGCCTACGAGCAGTACTTC. Its protein product is CASSSWDAAYEQYF.

For the CDR3, the DNA is TGTGCCACCAGCAGAGGCGGGACAGGGGAGGATACGCAGTATTTT. It translates to CATSRGGTGEDTQYF. The V and J genes are TRBV15 and TRBJ2-3, with 10 bases fitting TRBD1. CDR3 length equals 15 residues. V gave up 1 base and J gave up 6 bases; unmatched junction bases: 4. Germline-derived CDR1 and CDR2 are LNHNV and YYDKDF (reference sequence).

J is TRBJ1-2 and V is TRBV20-1; D call uncertain. The ends were cut back, 6 bases at V and 1 base at J, with 6 bases in the middle. The CDR3 runs 11 residues. Germline V gives CDR1 DFQATT, CDR2 SNEGSKA (reference sequence). This CDR3 reads CSAKSNYGYTF. In DNA, the CDR3 is TGCAGTGCCAAGAGTAACTATGGCTACACCTTC.

The rearrangement joins TRBV19 to TRBJ2-3, with TRBD2 matching over 7 bases. The junction had 11 bases not matched to a gene; V was cut back by 7 bases and J by 4 bases. The CDR3 is 15 residues long. From germline, CDR1 is LNHDA and CDR2 SQIVND (reference sequence). The DNA for the CDR3 is TGTGCCAGTACCCCCGGGGGGTTTTCAGCAGATACGCAGTATTTT. Its protein is CASTPGGFSADTQYF.

The chain couples TRBV30 to TRBJ2-5; TRBD1 matches at 7 bases. V lost 4 bases, J lost 4 bases, and 9 bases stayed unmatched. This CDR3 has 14 residues. From germline, CDR1 is GTSNPN and CDR2 SVGIG (reference sequence). The CDR3 nucleotides are TGTGCCTGGAACCAAGACTCAGGGGGAGAGACCCAGTACTTC. Amino acid sequence: CAWNQDSGGETQYF.

The rearrangement links TRBV19 to TRBJ2-1; 9 bases agree with TRBD2. The V gene end was trimmed by 3 bases and the J gene end by 2 bases; junction bases not matched to a gene: 5. Germline V lookup: CDR1 LNHDA, CDR2 SQIVND (reference sequence). The CDR3 loop spans 16 amino acids. The CDR3 sequence is CASSILAGPPYNEQFF. The DNA for the CDR3 is TGTGCCAGTAGTATCCTAGCGGGGCCCCCCTACAATGAGCAGTTCTTC.

The chain has TRBV6-6 and TRBJ2-5, with 9 bases identical to TRBD1. J gave up 5 bases and V 6 bases, and 10 bases lay outside the gene matches. The CDR3 is 15 residues long. The germline CDR1 and CDR2 sequences are MNHNY and SVGAGI (reference sequence). The CDR3 protein is CASRPDWDRVETQYF. The CDR3 DNA reads TGTGCCAGCAGACCTGACTGGGACAGGGTCGAGACCCAGTACTTC.

As for this clone: In this CDR3 the conserved last residue, phenylalanine or tryptophan, is missing, so a read error is likely. The V and J genes are TRBV10-3 and TRBJ1-6; D is uncertain. This CDR3 spans 19 amino acids. CDR1 is ENHRY, CDR2 SYGVKD, per germline. The V end lost 0 bases, the J end lost 3 bases, and 18 bases lay between the germline ends. CDR3 DNA sequence: TGTGCCATCAGTGAGTCGAATCTTTGGGGAGGGCGCTATAATTCACCCCTCCACCTT. Translation: CAISESNLWGGRYNSPLHL.

The chain joins TRBV4-1 to TRBJ2-7; D is perhaps TRBD1 (6 bases). The CDR3 totals 13 residues. The germline V gene encodes CDR1 MGHRA and CDR2 YSYEKL. Between the trimmed V and J ends, which lost 0 bases and 3 bases, there was a span of 6 bases. The CDR3 coding sequence is TGCGCCAGCAGCCAAGAGGACAGCTACGAGCAGTACTTC. It encodes CASSQEDSYEQYF.